The subject of this entry is one TCR beta chain. Antigen specificity is unknown. Naive-designated CD8 cells lacked CD45RO, were positively enriched for CCR7, and omitted terminally differentiated effector memory CD45RA+ cells. Trimming at V came to 3 bases and at J to 3 bases, leaving 8 bases not matched to a gene. Germline CDR1 and CDR2: ENHRY and SYGVKD. This CDR3 is 16 amino acids long. Sequencing was at deep level. Tens of thousands of T cell genomes, or around 200 ng DNA, went into the sorted-subset replicate PCRs. Assay used: immunoSEQ multiplex PCR; TCRdb lists only in-frame clones, some missing. In the table there are around 2,000,000 clones, roughly 91% of which are singletons. The sample belongs to a study of shared clonotypes between healthy human individuals. The study, taken as a whole, reports: Deeper or shallower sequencing was expected to change how clonotypes are shared among donors.

Material: naive CD8+ T cells from PBMCs. The chain joins TRBV10-3 to TRBJ1-5; 7 nucleotides agree with TRBD1. This TCR came from a man between 18 and 35 years old in good health. Some clones in this sample may be carry-over from other donors' samples. The CDR3 protein is CAISDQMTGHNQPQHF. DNA of the CDR3: TGTGCCATCAGTGACCAAATGACAGGGCACAATCAGCCCCAGCATTTT.